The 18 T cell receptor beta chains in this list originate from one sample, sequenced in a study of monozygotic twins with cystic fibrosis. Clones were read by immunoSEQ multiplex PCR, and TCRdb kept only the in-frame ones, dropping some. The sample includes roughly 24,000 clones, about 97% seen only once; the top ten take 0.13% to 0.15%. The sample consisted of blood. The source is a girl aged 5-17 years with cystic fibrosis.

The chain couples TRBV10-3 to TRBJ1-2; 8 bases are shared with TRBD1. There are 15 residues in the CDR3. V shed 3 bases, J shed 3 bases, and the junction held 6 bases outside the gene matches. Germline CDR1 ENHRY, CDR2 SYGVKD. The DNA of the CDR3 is TGTGCCATCAGTGATAAACCGACAGGGGACTATGGCTACACCTTC. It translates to CAISDKPTGDYGYTF.

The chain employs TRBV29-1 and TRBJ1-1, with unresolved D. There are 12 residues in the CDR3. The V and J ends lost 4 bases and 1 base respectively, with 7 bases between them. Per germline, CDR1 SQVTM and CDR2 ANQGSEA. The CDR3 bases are TGCAGCGTTGGCCAGCCGAACACTGAAGCTTTCTTT. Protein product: CSVGQPNTEAFF.

The CDR3 nucleotides read TGCGCCAGCAGTGTAGGCGGGAGCGGGGAGACCCAGTACTTC. Its protein is CASSVGGSGETQYF. The chain links TRBV10-2 to TRBJ2-5, with TRBD2 matching 7 bases. V lost 4 bases, J lost 5 bases, and 7 bases stayed unmatched. Germline CDR1 WSHSY, CDR2 SAAADI. CDR3 size: 14 residues.

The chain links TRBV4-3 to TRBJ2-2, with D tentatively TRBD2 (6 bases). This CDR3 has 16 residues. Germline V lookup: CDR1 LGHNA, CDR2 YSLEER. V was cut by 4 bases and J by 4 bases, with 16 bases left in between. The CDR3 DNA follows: TGCGCCAGCAGCCGGCGACGGGAGTTAGCCACCGGGGAGCTGTTTTTT. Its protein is CASSRRRELATGELFF.

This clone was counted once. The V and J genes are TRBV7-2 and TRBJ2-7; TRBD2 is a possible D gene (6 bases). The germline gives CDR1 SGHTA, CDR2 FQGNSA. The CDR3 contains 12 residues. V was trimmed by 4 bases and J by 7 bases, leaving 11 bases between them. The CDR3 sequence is CASSSGLWEQYF. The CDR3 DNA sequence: TGTGCCAGCAGCTCGGGACTTTGGGAGCAGTACTTC.

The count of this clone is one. The CDR3 DNA reads as TGTGCCAGCAGCCGCGGGACAGGGATAAACTATGGCTACACCTTC. This gives the protein CASSRGTGINYGYTF. The rearrangement joins TRBV9 to TRBJ1-2, with 9 positions matching TRBD1. This CDR3 is built from 15 residues. With V trimmed by 4 bases and J by 2 bases, 6 bases remained unmatched. Germline V CDR1 and CDR2: SGDLS, YYNGEE.

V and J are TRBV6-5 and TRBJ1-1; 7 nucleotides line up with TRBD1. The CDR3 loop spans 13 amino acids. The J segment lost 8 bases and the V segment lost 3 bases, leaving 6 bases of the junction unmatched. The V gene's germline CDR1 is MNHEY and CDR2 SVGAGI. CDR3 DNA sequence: TGTGCCAGCAGTTATTCCCCGACAGGGGAAGCTTTCTTT. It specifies CASSYSPTGEAFF.

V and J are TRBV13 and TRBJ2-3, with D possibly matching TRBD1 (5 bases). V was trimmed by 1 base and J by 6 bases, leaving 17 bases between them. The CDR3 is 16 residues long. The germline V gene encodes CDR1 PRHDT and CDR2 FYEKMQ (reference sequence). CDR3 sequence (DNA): TGTGCCAGCAGCTTAGATGGGCAGGGCATCCCCGATACGCAGTATTTT. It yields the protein CASSLDGQGIPDTQYF.

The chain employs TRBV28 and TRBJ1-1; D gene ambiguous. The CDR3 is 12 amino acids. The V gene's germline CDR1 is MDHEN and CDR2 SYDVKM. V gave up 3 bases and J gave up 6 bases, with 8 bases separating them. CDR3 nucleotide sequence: TGTGCCAGCAGTTTGGTAGAGGCTGAAGCTTTCTTT. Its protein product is CASSLVEAEAFF.

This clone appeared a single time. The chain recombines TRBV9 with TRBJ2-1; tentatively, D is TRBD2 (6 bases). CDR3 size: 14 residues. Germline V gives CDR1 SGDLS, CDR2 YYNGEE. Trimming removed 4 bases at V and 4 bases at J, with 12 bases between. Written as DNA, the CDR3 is TGTGCCAGCAGCCCACCCGGGAGTTACAATGAGCAGTTCTTC. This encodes CASSPPGSYNEQFF. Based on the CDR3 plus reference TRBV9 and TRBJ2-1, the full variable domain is DSGVTQTPKHLITATGQRVTLRCSPRSGDLSVYWYQQSLDQGLQFLIQYYNGEERAKGNILERFSAQQFPDLHSELNLSSLELGDSALYFCASSPPGSYNEQFFGPGTRLTVL.

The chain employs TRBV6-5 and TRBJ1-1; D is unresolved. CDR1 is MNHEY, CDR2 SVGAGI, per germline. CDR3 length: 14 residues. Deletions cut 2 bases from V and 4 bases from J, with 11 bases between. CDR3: CASSYTRIFTEAFF. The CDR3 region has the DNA TGTGCCAGCAGTTACACCCGTATTTTCACTGAAGCTTTCTTT.

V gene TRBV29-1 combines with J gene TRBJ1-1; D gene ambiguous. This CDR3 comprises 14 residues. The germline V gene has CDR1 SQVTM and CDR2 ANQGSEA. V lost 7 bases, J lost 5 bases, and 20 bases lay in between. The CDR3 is CSAGRRLQKTEAFF. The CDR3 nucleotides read TGCAGCGCCGGACGAAGGTTGCAGAAGACTGAAGCTTTCTTT. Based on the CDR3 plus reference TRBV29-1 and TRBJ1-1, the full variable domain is SAVISQKPSRDICQRGTSLTIQCQVDSQVTMMFWYRQQPGQSLTLIATANQGSEATYESGFVIDKFPISRPNLTFSTLTVSNMSPEDSSIYLCSAGRRLQKTEAFFGQGTRLTVV.

CDR3 protein: CASSSLYNEQFF. DNA for the CDR3: TGTGCCAGCAGTAGTCTGTATAATGAGCAGTTCTTC. This chain joins TRBV28 and TRBJ2-1, with D unclear. The CDR3 runs 12 residues. V lost 5 bases, J lost 7 bases, and 9 bases lay in between. Germline V gene lookup returns CDR1 MDHEN and CDR2 SYDVKM.

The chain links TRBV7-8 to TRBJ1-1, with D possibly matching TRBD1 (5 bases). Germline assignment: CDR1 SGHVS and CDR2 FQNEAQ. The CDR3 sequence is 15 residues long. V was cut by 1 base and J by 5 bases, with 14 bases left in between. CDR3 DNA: TGTGCCAGCAGCTTAGGGTACATCGGGGGGACTGAAGCTTTCTTT. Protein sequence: CASSLGYIGGTEAFF.

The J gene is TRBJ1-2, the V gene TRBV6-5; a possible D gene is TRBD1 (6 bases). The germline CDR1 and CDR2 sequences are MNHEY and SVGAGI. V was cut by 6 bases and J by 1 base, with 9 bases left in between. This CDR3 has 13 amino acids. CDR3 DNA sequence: TGTGCCAGCAGGAGGGGGATTAACTATGGCTACACCTTC. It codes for CASRRGINYGYTF.

In DNA, the CDR3 is TGTGCCAGCGAGGGCCCGTTACAACGAATGAACACTGAAGCTTTCTTT. Protein: CASEGPLQRMNTEAFF. The J gene is TRBJ1-1, the V gene TRBV7-2, with unresolved D. Germline V gene data show CDR1 as SGHTA and CDR2 as FQGNSA. The length of the CDR3 is 16 residues. V was clipped by 8 bases and J by 0 bases, with 19 bases between them.

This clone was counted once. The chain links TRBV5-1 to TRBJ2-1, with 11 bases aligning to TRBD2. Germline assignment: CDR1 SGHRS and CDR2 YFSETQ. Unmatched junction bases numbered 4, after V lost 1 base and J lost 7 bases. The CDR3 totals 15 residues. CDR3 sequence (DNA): TGCGCCAGCAGCTTGATCGTAGCGGGAGGGAATGAGCAGTTCTTC. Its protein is CASSLIVAGGNEQFF.

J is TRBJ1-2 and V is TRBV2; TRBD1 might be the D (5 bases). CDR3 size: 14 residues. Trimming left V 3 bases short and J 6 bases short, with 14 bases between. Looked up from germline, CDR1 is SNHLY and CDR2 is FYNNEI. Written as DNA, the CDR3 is TGTGCCAGCAGTGAGCCGTTGGGGGGGGATGGCTACACCTTC. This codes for CASSEPLGGDGYTF.